This TCR beta chain stems from a study of control samples from healthy donors and cancer patients. V was cut by 8 bases and J by 7 bases, with 12 bases left in between. The CDR3 consists of 12 residues. Germline V gives CDR1 SNHLY, CDR2 FYNNEI. Clones were read by immunoSEQ multiplex PCR, and TCRdb kept only the in-frame ones, dropping some. Of 110,000 to 150,000 clones listed, around 94% are singletons. The sample was blood. The sequence was collected from a man aged 35-49 years in good health. This rearrangement joins TRBV2 to TRBJ2-1, with D unclear. CDR3 DNA: TGTGCCAGCCTAAAAAACGGGAATGAGCAGTTCTTC. Encoded protein: CASLKNGNEQFF.